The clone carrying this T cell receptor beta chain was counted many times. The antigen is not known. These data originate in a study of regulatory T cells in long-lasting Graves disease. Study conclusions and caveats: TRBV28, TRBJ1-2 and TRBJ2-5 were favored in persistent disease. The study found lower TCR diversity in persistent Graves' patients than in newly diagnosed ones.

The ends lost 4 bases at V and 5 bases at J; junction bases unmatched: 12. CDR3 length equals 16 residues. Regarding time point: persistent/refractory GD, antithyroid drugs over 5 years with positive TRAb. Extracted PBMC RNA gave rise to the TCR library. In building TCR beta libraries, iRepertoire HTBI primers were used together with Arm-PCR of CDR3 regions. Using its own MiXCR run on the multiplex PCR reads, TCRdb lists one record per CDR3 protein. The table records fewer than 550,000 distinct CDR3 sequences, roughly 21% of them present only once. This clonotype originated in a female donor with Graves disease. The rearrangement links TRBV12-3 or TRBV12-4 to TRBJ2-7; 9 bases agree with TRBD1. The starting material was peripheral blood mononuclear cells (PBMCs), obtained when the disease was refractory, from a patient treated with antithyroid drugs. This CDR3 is CASSSKFRDRDHEQYF. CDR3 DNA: TGTGCCAGCAGTTCCAAATTCCGGGACAGGGACCACGAGCAGTACTTC.